These T cell receptor beta chains were read from a single sample in a study of PD-1 blockade in classical Hodgkin lymphoma. Sequenced by immunoSEQ multiplex PCR; TCRdb stores in-frame clones only, minus some. The repertoire consists of roughly 140,000 clones, with just under 80% occurring once and the leading ten covering over 7.5%. This specimen was peripheral blood mononuclear cells (PBMCs), taken before the second cycle of nivolumab. These receptors all stem from a human donor with classical Hodgkin lymphoma. CDR3s include the opening cysteine and the closing phenylalanine or tryptophan. The D gene is left open where the match is weak. Clone sizes are given selectively: once, few, many, or a class where the clone is expanded.

d_gene	v_gene	abundance	j_gene	CDR3aa	CDR3nt
.	TRBV5-1	.	TRBJ1-3	CASSLAPDNGNTIYF	TGCGCCAGCAGCTTGGCCCCCGACAATGGAAACACCATATATTTT
.	TRBV7-2	.	TRBJ2-1	CASSSNGSKQFF	TGTGCCAGCAGCTCGAACGGGTCTAAGCAGTTCTTC
TRBD2	TRBV2	.	TRBJ2-3	CASRAGGIDTQYF	TGTGCCAGCAGAGCGGGGGGGATAGATACGCAGTATTTT
TRBD2	TRBV7-2	.	TRBJ2-3	CASSLGLAGGQDTQYF	TGTGCCAGCAGCTTAGGACTAGCGGGAGGTCAAGATACGCAGTATTTT
TRBD1	TRBV7-9	.	TRBJ2-2	CASTPMGQGNTGELFF	TGTGCCAGCACCCCGATGGGACAGGGGAACACCGGGGAGCTGTTTTTT
.	TRBV5-1	.	TRBJ2-5	CASSFNYGGGGLQETQYF	TGCGCCAGCAGCTTTAACTATGGGGGCGGGGGACTCCAAGAGACCCAGTACTTC
.	TRBV6-5	once	TRBJ2-1	CASSYRRAGTNEQFF	TGTGCCAGCAGTTACCGGAGGGCAGGGACTAATGAGCAGTTCTTC
.	TRBV19	.	TRBJ1-1	CASSRQTMNTEAFF	TGTGCCAGTAGTAGGCAGACTATGAACACTGAAGCTTTCTTT
.	TRBV7-9	.	TRBJ2-5	CASSLEGWETQYF	TGTGCCAGCAGCTTAGAGGGGTGGGAGACCCAGTACTTC
.	TRBV4-1	.	TRBJ2-2	CASSQGVPNLNTGELFF	TGCGCCAGCAGCCAAGGCGTCCCAAACTTGAACACCGGGGAGCTGTTTTTT
.	TRBV28	few	TRBJ2-7	CASRPYLWDEQYF	TGTGCCAGCAGGCCCTACCTATGGGACGAGCAGTACTTC
.	TRBV19	.	TRBJ1-2	CASSIDGVGYTF	TGTGCCAGTAGTATAGATGGGGTTGGCTACACCTTC
.	TRBV18	.	TRBJ2-7	CASSPNWMSYEQYF	TGTGCCAGCTCACCAAACTGGATGTCCTACGAGCAGTACTTC
.	TRBV5-1	.	TRBJ2-1	CASSLVPKGGRNEQFF	TGCGCCAGCAGCTTGGTACCTAAGGGGGGCAGGAATGAGCAGTTCTTC
TRBD2	TRBV5-4	.	TRBJ2-3	CASSLAGVGFDTQYF	TGTGCCAGCAGCTTAGCGGGAGTAGGTTTCGATACGCAGTATTTT
.	TRBV7-9	.	TRBJ2-2	CASSLTANTGELFF	TGTGCCAGCAGCTTAACGGCGAACACCGGGGAGCTGTTTTTT
.	TRBV28	.	TRBJ2-4	CASSPGVGLSDIQYF	TGTGCCAGCAGCCCCGGGGTGGGTTTGTCGGACATTCAGTACTTC
TRBD2	TRBV7-9	.	TRBJ2-1	CASSPRGSGGAGNEQFF	TGTGCCAGCAGCCCCCGGGGTAGCGGGGGGGCCGGGAATGAGCAGTTCTTC
TRBD1	TRBV5-4	.	TRBJ2-2	CASRTGMAGELFF	TGTGCCAGCAGGACAGGGATGGCCGGGGAGCTGTTTTTT
TRBD1	TRBV5-4	.	TRBJ1-2	CASSLGTGPNYGYTF	TGTGCCAGCAGCTTGGGGACAGGCCCTAACTATGGCTACACCTTC
TRBD1	TRBV19	few	TRBJ1-4	CASSRTGLEKLFF	TGTGCCAGTAGCAGGACAGGTCTTGAAAAACTGTTTTTT
.	TRBV7-2	few	TRBJ1-3	CASRSRETGNTIYF	TGTGCCAGCAGATCCAGGGAGACTGGAAACACCATATATTTT
.	TRBV29-1	.	TRBJ2-5	CSVVTDPRGTQYF	TGCAGCGTTGTGACAGACCCCAGAGGGACCCAGTACTTC
.	TRBV7-2	.	TRBJ2-7	CASSSNSYEQYF	TGTGCCAGCAGCTCCAACTCCTACGAGCAGTACTTC
.	TRBV19	.	TRBJ2-3	CASSIDHSTDTQYF	TGTGCCAGTAGTATAGATCACAGCACAGATACGCAGTATTTT
.	TRBV7-9	many	TRBJ1-1	CASSLTRDTEAFF	TGTGCCAGCAGCTTAACCAGGGATACTGAAGCTTTCTTT
TRBD2	TRBV4-3	.	TRBJ2-7	CASSPSGISYEQYF	TGCGCCAGCAGCCCCAGCGGGATTTCCTACGAGCAGTACTTC
.	TRBV21-1	.	TRBJ2-7	CASSPFFSYEQYF	TGTGCCAGCAGCCCCTTTTTCTCCTACGAGCAGTACTTC
TRBD1	TRBV7-9	.	TRBJ2-3	CASSLERGQANTDTQYF	TGTGCCAGCAGCTTAGAGAGAGGACAGGCCAACACAGATACGCAGTATTTT
TRBD2	TRBV7-6	.	TRBJ2-1	CASSSRSGGSSYNEQFF	TGTGCCAGCAGCTCCCGCTCGGGCGGGAGCTCCTACAATGAGCAGTTCTTC
.	TRBV25-1	.	TRBJ2-1	CASSETNEQFF	TGTGCCAGCAGTGAAACCAATGAGCAGTTCTTC
TRBD1	TRBV5-1	.	TRBJ1-5	CASSAQGGGNQPQHF	TGCGCCAGCAGCGCACAGGGGGGGGGCAATCAGCCCCAGCATTTT
TRBD1	TRBV19	few	TRBJ2-7	CASSHGGQGADEQYF	TGTGCCAGTAGCCACGGAGGCCAGGGGGCAGACGAGCAGTACTTC
.	TRBV18	.	TRBJ1-6	CASSYSPGNSPLHF	TGTGCCAGCTCATACAGTCCGGGTAATTCACCCCTCCACTTT
TRBD2	TRBV7-2	.	TRBJ2-7	CASILTSGSYEQYF	TGTGCCAGCATCTTAACTAGCGGATCCTACGAGCAGTACTTC
.	TRBV7-2	.	TRBJ1-6	CASSLGREVPLHF	TGTGCCAGCAGCTTAGGTAGGGAAGTCCCCCTCCACTTT
.	TRBV27	.	TRBJ1-2	CASSLWPPWGGYTF	TGTGCCAGCAGTTTATGGCCTCCATGGGGTGGCTACACCTTC
.	TRBV30	.	TRBJ2-2	CAWSRGRAGELFF	TGTGCCTGGTCGAGGGGAAGGGCCGGGGAGCTGTTTTTT
TRBD1	TRBV7-9	.	TRBJ1-1	CASSQETGGRTEAFF	TGTGCCAGCAGCCAAGAGACAGGGGGCAGGACTGAAGCTTTCTTT